This record looks at one TCR beta chain sequence and its context. Its target is unknown. The sample originates from a study of T cells in Graves' hyperthyroidism and ophthalmopathy. Study observations and caveats: In simple terms, a model built on 13 V-J features told ophthalmopathy apart from stable hyperthyroidism.

TCR beta CDR3 regions were amplified from RNA. Carried out on the TCR CDR3, a first-round RT-PCR used the HTBI primer set. TCRdb re-called the multiplex PCR reads through MiXCR, storing one row per CDR3 protein. The sample gives 500,000 to 600,000 distinct CDR3 sequences, roughly 46% of which show up once; around 17% is in the top ten. This CDR3 has 13 residues. J gave up 10 bases and V 3 bases, and 7 bases lay outside the gene matches. In germline, CDR1 is SNHLY, CDR2 FYNNEI. The TCR comes from an adult woman with Graves' disease, either hyperthyroidism or ophthalmopathy (not recorded which). The material sequenced was peripheral blood or thyroid tissue (not recorded which). This chain links TRBV2 with TRBJ2-5; 8 bases agree with TRBD1. The CDR3 nucleotides read TGTGCCAGCAGTGACGGGACAGGATCTAACCAGTACTTC. Translating it yields CASSDGTGSNQYF.